This T cell receptor (beta chain) was identified during a study of T cell responses to AZD1222 COVID-19 vaccine (dated by TCRdb to about 2021). Turning to the overall study: A total of about 240 trial participants underwent TCR sequencing, of whom around 200 received two doses of AZD1222 and 26 received two doses of the MenACWY control vaccine. Enrollment into the trials was organized by age into subgroups of 18-55, 56-69 and 70-plus years, and those subgroups contained roughly 160, 29 and 62 TCR-sequenced participants, respectively.

Its CDR3 holds 12 amino acids, cysteine through phenylalanine. The DNA shown is the 36-base CDR3, in frame from base 1. The germline ends are 8 bases apart after V is trimmed by 4 bases and J by 5 bases. Per the germline V gene, SQVTM is the CDR1 and ANQGSEA is the CDR2. General findings and caveats noted by the study authors: After two AZD1222 doses, both the breadth and the depth of spike-specific TCRs were significantly higher than at day 0 and than in MenACWY recipients. Because no samples from the day 14 peak response were available, repertoires could be characterized only after the peak T cell response. In the small 56-69-year group, the increase in depth fell short of significance, most likely because of low power. Conclusions about previously exposed vaccinees are limited, since just five or six AZD1222 recipients were seropositive for SARS-CoV-2 at baseline. Participants were mostly white British, with more females than males. The authors suggested clonal diversity may have been underestimated. Reportedly, close to half of the unique spike-specific TCRs recognized epitopes lying outside the regions that are mutated in the B.1.351 and B.1.1.7 variants. Vaccine-associated CD4 TCRs spanned the whole spike protein, with dominant responses in regions 160-218 and 743-854.

The time point label, read with the paper, signifies: baseline before first vaccination. The sample's treatment or condition label, in plain terms: meningococcal conjugate vaccine given as trial control. Samples from vaccinated people were obtained from the UK trials COV001 and COV002, which included a single-blind randomized controlled phase 2/3 trial of AZD1222 (ChAdOx1 nCoV-19) in healthy adults. For TCRbeta chain sequencing, PBMC samples from trial participants were taken at day 0 and at day 28 after the second dose. For this clone: It lacks a known antigen. No base quality information exists; no much larger clone differs at one position.

The CDR3 regions of human TCRbeta chains were analyzed by immunosequencing. The paper's data handling went like this. Repertoire TCRs were matched against a reference library of SARS-CoV-2-specific TCRs generated with the MIRA antigen-specificity platform. Breadth meant the fraction of unique TCRs that were SARS-CoV-2-associated, whereas depth meant the fraction of total T cells that were SARS-CoV-2-associated. Using the MIRA data, each spike-specific TCR was assigned both to the spike region to which the TCR was reactive and to a CD4 or CD8 class. Log10-transformed breadth and depth values were compared by one-way ANOVA with Sidak's multiple comparisons tests. TCRdb holds this immuneACCESS table with in-frame rearrangements only. Some clones are missing; in checked studies, unresolved V genes explain under half, and the rest has no known cause. For V, J and clone size, that table is used; D and trimming come from the DNA. For this sample the table gives 80,000 to 95,000 clones, of which 89% were detected only once. The top ten constitute approximately 3% of the sample.

Material: peripheral blood, obtained on day 0 of MenACWY control vaccination. Recombination linked TRBV29-1 to TRBJ2-2, and TRBD1 may be the D gene, going by 5 matching bases. The origin of this receptor is an adult in good health. Here is the DNA: TGCAGCGTTGCAGGGCATACCGGGGAGCTGTTTTTT. This is translated as CSVAGHTGELFF.